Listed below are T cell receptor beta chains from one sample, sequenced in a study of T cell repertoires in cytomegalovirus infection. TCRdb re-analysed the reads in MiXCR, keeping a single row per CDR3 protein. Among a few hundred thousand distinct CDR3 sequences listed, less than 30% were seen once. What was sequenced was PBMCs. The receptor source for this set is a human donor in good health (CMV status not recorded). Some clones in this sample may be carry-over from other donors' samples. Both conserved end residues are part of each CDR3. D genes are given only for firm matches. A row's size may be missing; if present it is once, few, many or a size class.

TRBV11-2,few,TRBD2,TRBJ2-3,TGTGCCAGCAGCTTGACGGGAGGGCCCACAGATACGCAGTATTTT,CASSLTGGPTDTQYF
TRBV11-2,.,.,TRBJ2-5,TGTGCCAGCAGCTTAGCCCCGGGCAGGCCAGAGACCCAGTACTTC,CASSLAPGRPETQYF
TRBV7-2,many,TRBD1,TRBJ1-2,TGTGCCAGCAGCTCACGCGGACAGGGGGATGGCTACACCTTC,CASSSRGQGDGYTF
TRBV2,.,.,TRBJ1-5,TGTGCCAGCAGTGAGGGTGGTCAGCCCCAGCATTTT,CASSEGGQPQHF
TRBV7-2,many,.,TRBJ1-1,TGTGCCAGCAGCTTAGCAACAGGGAACACTGAAGCTTTCTTT,CASSLATGNTEAFF
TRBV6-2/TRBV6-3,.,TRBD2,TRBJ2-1,TGTGCCAGCAAACGCGGGACTAGCGGGAGGGGCAATGAGCAGTTCTTC,CASKRGTSGRGNEQFF
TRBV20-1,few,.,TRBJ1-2,TGCAGTGCTAGCCAGGGGACCTATGGCTACACCTTC,CSASQGTYGYTF
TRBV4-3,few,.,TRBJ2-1,TGCGCCAGCAGCCAAGACCTGACAGGGGGTTGGTCTAGCGGGAAGAATGAGCAGTTCTTC,CASSQDLTGGWSSGKNEQFF
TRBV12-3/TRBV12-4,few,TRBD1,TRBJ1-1,TGTGCCAGCAGTCTTGCTGGACAGGGGAATGCTGAAGCTTTCTTT,CASSLAGQGNAEAFF
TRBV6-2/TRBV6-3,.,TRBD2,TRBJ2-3,TGTGCCAGCAGTTATGTGTTTAGCGGGAGTGATACGCAGTATTTT,CASSYVFSGSDTQYF
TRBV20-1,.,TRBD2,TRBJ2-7,TGCAGTGCTAGGCATCTAGCGGCCTCCTACGAGCAGTACTTC,CSARHLAASYEQYF
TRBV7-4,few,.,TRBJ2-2,TGTGCCAGCAAAGCGGCGGGGACCGGCGGGGAGCTGTTTTTT,CASKAAGTGGELFF
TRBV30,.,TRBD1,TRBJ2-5,TGTGCCTGGAGTGGCAGGGACAGAGGGACCCAGTACTTC,CAWSGRDRGTQYF
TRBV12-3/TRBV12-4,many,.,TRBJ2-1,TGTGCCAGCAGCCAAAATCGGTGGAATGAGCAGTTCTTC,CASSQNRWNEQFF
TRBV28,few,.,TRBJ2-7,TGTGCCAGCAGTTCCCCCTCAGCCAGGGTAGAACACGAGCAGTACTTC,CASSSPSARVEHEQYF
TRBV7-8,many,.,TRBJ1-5,TGTGCCAGCAGCCCCCGACGGGAGCACAATCAGCCCCAGCATTTT,CASSPRREHNQPQHF
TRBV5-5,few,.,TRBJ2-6,TGTGCCAGCAGGTATTCGGGACCTTTATTCTCTGGGGCCAACGTCCTGACTTTC,CASRYSGPLFSGANVLTF
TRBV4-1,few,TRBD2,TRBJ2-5,TGCGCCAGCAGCCACCCTTTAGCGGGAGTGGAAGAGACCCAGTACTTC,CASSHPLAGVEETQYF
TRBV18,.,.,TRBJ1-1,TGTGCCAGCTCAGCATCGAACACTGAAGCTTTCTTT,CASSASNTEAFF
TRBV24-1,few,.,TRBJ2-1,TGTGCCACCAGTGATCCACAGGGTCTTTACGGCAATGAGCAGTTCTTC,CATSDPQGLYGNEQFF
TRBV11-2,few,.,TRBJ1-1,TGTGCCAGCAGAATTAGTGCGACAGAAGCTTTCTTT,CASRISATEAFF
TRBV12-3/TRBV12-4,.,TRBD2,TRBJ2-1,TGTGCCAGCAGTGCGACTCGAGGGACTACCTATTCCTACGAGCAGTTCTTC,CASSATRGTTYSYEQFF
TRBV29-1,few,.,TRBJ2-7,TGCAGCGTTGTGAGTAGCGGAGCCTACGAGCAGTACTTC,CSVVSSGAYEQYF
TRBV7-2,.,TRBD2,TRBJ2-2,TGTGCCAGCAGCTTTAGCGGGAGTGCCGGGGAGCTGTTTTTT,CASSFSGSAGELFF
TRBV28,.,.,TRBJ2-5,TGTGCCAGCAGCCGTGGGCAGGGACGCGAAGAGACCCAGTACTTC,CASSRGQGREETQYF
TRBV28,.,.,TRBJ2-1,TGTGCCAGCAGTTTCTCTCCCAGGGCGTACAATGAGCAGTTCTTC,CASSFSPRAYNEQFF
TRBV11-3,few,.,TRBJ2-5,TGTGCCAGCAGCTTAAACCTTGAGACCCAGTACTTC,CASSLNLETQYF
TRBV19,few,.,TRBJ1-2,TGTGCCAGTAGTATTGGAGGGAATGGCTACACCTTC,CASSIGGNGYTF